This T cell receptor beta chain comes out of a study of cytomegalovirus exposure and HLA in healthy donors. In regard to this clone: Its antigen is currently unknown.

It was with 60 Vbeta and 13 Jbeta primers that the PCR ran. Original methodology: Unique TCR beta chains totaled 80 million to 100 million in a later count, with roughly 11 million of them shared. Some clones are missing from TCRdb's copy, which holds only in-frame ones; the method was immunoSEQ multiplex PCR. The V and J calls and clone size are taken from that table; D and trimming were inferred from the DNA. The sample comprises 250,000 to 350,000 clones, over 85% of which are singletons, and about 2% rests with the top ten. Points from the study as a whole: A further, later analysis showed that HLA-associated TCR beta chains (compared with equally common others) were more clonally expanded.

The clonotype was recovered from a woman between 18 and 29 years old in good health and CMV-seronegative. The sample consisted of PBMCs.

The CDR3 loop is CASSEAGTASYEQYF. The CDR3 nucleotides are TGTGCCAGCAGCGAGGCCGGGACAGCTTCCTACGAGCAGTACTTC. The chain combines TRBV9 with TRBJ2-7; 7 bases are shared with TRBD1. Germline assignment: CDR1 SGDLS and CDR2 YYNGEE. The CDR3 runs 15 residues. Losses at the gene ends were 3 bases for V and 1 base for J; bases not matched to a gene: 7.